This T cell receptor (beta chain) was recovered during a study of blood T cell repertoires in COVID-19. Across the whole study: Samples taken during acute and convalescent COVID-19 were collected in the United States, Italy and Spain.

CDR1 and CDR2 (germline): MNHNY, SVGAGI (reference sequence). V was pared by 5 bases and J by 4 bases, with 7 bases of the junction left unmatched. The CDR3 is 15 amino acids. Methods used by the authors: By means of reference gene primer amplification, nucleated cell counts were estimated. Clones were read by immunoSEQ multiplex PCR, and TCRdb kept only the in-frame ones, dropping some. V and J calls and clone size come straight from that table; D and trimming were deduced from the DNA. The sample has roughly 200,000 clones; 81% are singletons. The Seattle site enrolled patients during active infection and followed them longitudinally. This clone was counted between two and nine times.

The origin of this receptor is a woman aged 40 to 55 with COVID-19, enrolled during active disease. The sample taken for sequencing was peripheral blood. The V and J genes are TRBV6-6 and TRBJ1-4; 7 positions agree with TRBD1. The DNA of the CDR3 is TGTGCCAGCAGTGAGCCGGGACAGCTTAATGAAAAACTGTTTTTT. This gives the protein CASSEPGQLNEKLFF.